This T cell receptor (beta chain) was identified during a study of CD8+CD57+ T cells in acquired aplastic anemia (dated by TCRdb to the late 2010s). For the study in its entirety: A mean of approximately 3 ug of DNA, ranging from 0.2 to 27.4 ug, was extracted from sorted CD4+ and CD8+ cells. A CD8+CD57+ expansion meant a frequency higher than the mean frequency seen in healthy subjects.

Genomic DNA was used as template for profiling of TCR beta VDJ combinations and CDR3 sequences. An Illumina HiSeq 2000 was used for TCR repertoire sequencing. The original methods were these. Repertoires were assessed using TRBV/TRBJ rearrangement plots, CDR3 size and DJ length profiles, and Simpson's diversity index. The most abundant DNA sequence in the deep sequencing data was defined as the immunodominant clone. CDR3 amino acid sequences were screened for sharing across subjects and compared with published repertoires and the VDJdb database. TCRdb applied fastp at Q25 and MiXCR to the public reads, then kept only in-frame beta chains. Every entry covers one CDR3 protein and lists the most common genes and DNA from its rows. Clone size and V and J calls follow TCRdb, not the original study. The sample includes about 180,000 distinct CDR3 sequences, with nearly 50% observed a single time. Over 10% of the sample belongs to the ten largest clones.

Summary of the overall study and its limitations: Some 30 CD8+ CDR3 sequences were found to be shared between patients and controls, but these sequences appeared to be highly expressed in patients and within the immunodominant clones of the patients. No significant difference in CD8+ Simpson's diversity was found between patients and healthy controls (P=0.060).

This clonotype appeared many times. Its binding antigen is unknown. Base-call qualities are not available, and no considerably larger clone is one nucleotide away. The patients picked for sequencing were ones in whom flow cytometry had shown an expansion of CD8+CD57+ cells. Every patient had severe acquired aplastic anemia, diagnosed using the International Study of Aplastic Anemia and Agranulocytosis and Camitta criteria. No therapy had been received by the patients at the time of blood sampling. TCR repertoires of sorted CD4+ and CD8+ blood T cells from severe aplastic anemia patients and healthy subjects were deep-sequenced in the study. Patients were enrolled in the USA under clinicaltrials.gov protocols 00001620, 01623167, 00001397, 00071045, 00081523 and 00961064. Ficoll-Paque density gradient centrifugation was used to isolate peripheral blood mononuclear cells. Before DNA extraction, CD4+ and CD8+ T cells were sorted with FACS or magnetic beads.

The junction carries 19 bases between V and J, which are trimmed by 3 bases and 3 bases respectively. CDR3 length: 16 amino acids, cysteine to phenylalanine. Of the read, only the CDR3 DNA is kept; its 48 bases are in frame from base 1. The germline V gene supplies CDR1 SGHDT and CDR2 YYEEEE. The clonotype comes from a human donor with aplastic anemia. The sample consisted of sorted CD4+, CD8+, or CD8+CD57+ T cells (not recorded which) from PBMCs. This sequence uses TRBV5-6 and TRBJ2-7; TRBD2 is perhaps the D gene, given 5 matching bases. The CDR3 region reads CASSYWTTAGHYEQYF. The DNA reads as follows: TGTGCCAGCAGCTACTGGACGACCGCGGGCCACTACGAGCAGTACTTC.